These 8 T cell receptor beta chains were all obtained from the same sample, sequenced in a study of T cells in Graves' hyperthyroidism and ophthalmopathy. Using RNA transcripts as the source, TCR beta CDR3 regions were amplified. Primed by the HTBI set, a first-round RT-PCR was run on the TCR CDR3. TCRdb re-derived calls from the multiplex PCR reads in MiXCR, one entry per CDR3 protein. The sample yields roughly 740,000 distinct CDR3 sequences, 16% seen once. Sample: blood. These TCRs come from a young man with Graves' hyperthyroidism.

This clonotype has at least ten counts. V is TRBV28 and J is TRBJ2-5, with D maybe TRBD2 (6 bases). Germline values: CDR1 MDHEN, CDR2 SYDVKM. Trimming stripped 3 bases from V and 7 bases from J, with 12 bases between. This CDR3 contains 13 residues. CDR3 amino acids: CASSFPGLTTQYF. The CDR3 DNA is TGTGCCAGCAGTTTTCCGGGACTCACGACCCAGTACTTC.

This clonotype was seen more than once but under ten times. Given a much more abundant clone one base away, this may be a read error. The chain couples TRBV12-3 or TRBV12-4 to TRBJ1-1; D not resolved. This CDR3 spans 14 amino acids. CDR3 region: CASSLYRVNAEAFF. In nucleotides, the CDR3 is TGTGCCAGCAGTTTATACAGAGTGAACGCTGAAGCTTTCTTT.

V gene TRBV27 combines with J gene TRBJ1-2; the D is unclear. CDR3 length equals 14 residues. Germline V lookup: CDR1 MNHEY, CDR2 SMNVEV (reference sequence). The V and J ends lost 5 bases and 5 bases respectively, with 15 bases between them. CDR3 amino acids: CASSPRPVRYGYTF. As DNA, the CDR3 is TGTGCCAGCAGTCCCCGCCCGGTTAGGTATGGCTACACCTTC.

The V gene is TRBV11-2, the J gene TRBJ2-1; D could derive from TRBD1 or TRBD2 (5 bases each). Germline V lookup: CDR1 SGHAT, CDR2 FQNNGV. V lost 6 bases and J lost 9, with 12 bases in between. This CDR3 has 12 amino acids. Here the CDR3 DNA reads TGTGCCAGCAGTTTAACCGGGACTGAGCAGTTCTTC. Translation gives CASSLTGTEQFF. Full variable domain (missing parts from reference TRBV11-2 and TRBJ2-1): EAGVAQSPRYKIIEKRQSVAFWCNPISGHATLYWYQQILGQGPKLLIQFQNNGVVDDSQLPKDRFSAERLKGVDSTLKIQPAKLEDSAVYLCASSLTGTEQFFGPGTRLTVL.

The chain combines TRBV4-2 with TRBJ2-2; possible D gene TRBD1, 6 bases. V dropped 0 bases and J dropped 7 bases, with 15 bases sitting between them. The germline gives CDR1 LGHNA, CDR2 YNFKEQ. CDR3 size: 16 residues. CDR3 sequence reads: CASSQEVAGAGGELFF. CDR3 in DNA: TGTGCCAGCAGCCAAGAGGTCGCAGGGGCGGGCGGGGAGCTGTTTTTT.

This clonotype was counted between two and nine times. One junction end does not reproduce the germline sequence, and a read error may be involved. This chain connects TRBV30 to TRBJ2-7; 8 nucleotides align to TRBD2. Per germline, CDR1 GTSNPN and CDR2 SVGIG (reference sequence). The CDR3 is made up of 14 amino acids. The CDR3 DNA is TGTGCCTGGAGTGGGGGAAGCGGGAGTTACGGGCAGTACTTC. Protein: CAWSGGSGSYGQYF. Combining the CDR3 with reference TRBV30 and TRBJ2-7 gives the whole variable domain SQTIHQWPATLVQPVGSPLSLECTVEGTSNPNLYWYRQAAGRGLQLLFYSVGIGQISSEVPQNLSASRPQDRQFILSSKKLLLSDSGFYLCAWSGGSGSYGQYFGPGTRLTVT.

This clonotype has ten or more counts. V usage is TRBV6-1 and J usage is TRBJ1-1, with D maybe TRBD1 (5 bases). The length of the CDR3 is 15 residues. Germline CDR1 and CDR2: MNHNS and SASEGT. Trimming left V 5 bases short and J 1 base short, with 14 bases between. The CDR3 nucleotides read TGTGCCAGCAGTTTCCCACAGGCAGCGAACACTGAAGCTTTCTTT. Protein: CASSFPQAANTEAFF.

The chain carries TRBV7-9 and TRBJ2-7, with D tentatively TRBD2 (5 bases). Germline assignment: CDR1 SEHNR and CDR2 FQNEAQ (reference sequence). The V gene lost 2 bases and the J gene lost 3 bases, with 14 bases spanning the gap. The CDR3 sequence is 15 residues long. The CDR3, as DNA: TGTGCCAGCAGCTTAAGTGAGGGTGTCTTCTACGAGCAGTACTTC. Amino acids: CASSLSEGVFYEQYF.